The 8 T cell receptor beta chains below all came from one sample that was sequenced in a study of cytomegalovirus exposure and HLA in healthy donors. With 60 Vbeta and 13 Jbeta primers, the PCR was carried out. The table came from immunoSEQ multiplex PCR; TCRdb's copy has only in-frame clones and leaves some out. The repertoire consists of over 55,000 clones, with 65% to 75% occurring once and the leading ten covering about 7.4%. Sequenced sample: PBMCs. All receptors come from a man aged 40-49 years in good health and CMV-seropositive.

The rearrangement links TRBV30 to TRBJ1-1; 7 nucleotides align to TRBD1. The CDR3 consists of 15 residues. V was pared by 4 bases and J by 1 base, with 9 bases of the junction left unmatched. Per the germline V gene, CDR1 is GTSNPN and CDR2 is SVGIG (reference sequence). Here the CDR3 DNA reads TGTGCCTGGAACGGACACAGGGGCCGGAACACTGAAGCTTTCTTT. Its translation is CAWNGHRGRNTEAFF.

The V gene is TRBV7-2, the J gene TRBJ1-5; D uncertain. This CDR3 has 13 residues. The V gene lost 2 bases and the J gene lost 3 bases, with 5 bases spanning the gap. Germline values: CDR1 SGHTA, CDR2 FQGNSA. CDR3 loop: CASSLTVNQPQHF. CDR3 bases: TGTGCCAGCAGCTTAACAGTCAATCAGCCCCAGCATTTT.

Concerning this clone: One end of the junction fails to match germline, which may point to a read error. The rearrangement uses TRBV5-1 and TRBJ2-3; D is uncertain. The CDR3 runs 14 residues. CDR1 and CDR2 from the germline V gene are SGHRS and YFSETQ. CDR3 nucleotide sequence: TGCGCCAGCTGCTTGGTGGCAGGCACAGATACGCAGTATTTT. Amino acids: CASCLVAGTDTQYF.

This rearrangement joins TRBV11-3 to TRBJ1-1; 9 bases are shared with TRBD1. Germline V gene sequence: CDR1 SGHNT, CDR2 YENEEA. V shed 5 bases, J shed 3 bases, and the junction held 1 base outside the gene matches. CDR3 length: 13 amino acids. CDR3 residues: CASSRQGDTEAFF. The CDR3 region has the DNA TGTGCCAGCAGCAGACAGGGGGACACTGAAGCTTTCTTT.

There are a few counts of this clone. CDR3 sequence (DNA): TGTGCCAGTAGCCTGGATAACGGGAACTATGGCTACACCTTC. Translation gives CASSLDNGNYGYTF. V is TRBV19 and J is TRBJ1-2, with D uncertain. The V gene's germline CDR1 is LNHDA and CDR2 SQIVND (reference sequence). The length of the CDR3 is 14 residues. Trimming pared 6 bases from V and 2 bases from J, leaving 13 bases between.

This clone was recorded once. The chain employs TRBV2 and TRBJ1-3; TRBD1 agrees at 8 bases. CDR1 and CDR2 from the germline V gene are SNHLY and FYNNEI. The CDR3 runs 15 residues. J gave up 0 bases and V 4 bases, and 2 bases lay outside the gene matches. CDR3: CASSADRDSGNTIYF. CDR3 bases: TGTGCCAGCAGTGCGGACAGGGACTCTGGAAACACCATATATTTT. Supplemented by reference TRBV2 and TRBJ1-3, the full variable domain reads EPEVTQTPSHQVTQMGQEVILRCVPISNHLYFYWYRQILGQKVEFLVSFYNNEISEKSEIFDDQFSVERPDGSNFTLKIRSTKLEDSAMYFCASSADRDSGNTIYFGEGSWLTVV.

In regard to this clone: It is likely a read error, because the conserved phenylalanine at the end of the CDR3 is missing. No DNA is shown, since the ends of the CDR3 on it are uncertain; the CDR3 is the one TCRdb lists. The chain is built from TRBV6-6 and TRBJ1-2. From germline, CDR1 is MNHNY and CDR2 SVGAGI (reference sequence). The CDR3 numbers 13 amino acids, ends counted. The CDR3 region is CASSYVAGTDLNL.

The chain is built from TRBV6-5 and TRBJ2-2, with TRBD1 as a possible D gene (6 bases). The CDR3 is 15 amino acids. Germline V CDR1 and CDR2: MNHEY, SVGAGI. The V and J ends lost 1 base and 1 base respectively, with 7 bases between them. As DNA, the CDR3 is TGTGCCAGCAGTTACTGGGACAAGAACACCGGGGAGCTGTTTTTT. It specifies CASSYWDKNTGELFF.